The T cell receptor beta chain described here comes from a study of blood T cell repertoires in COVID-19. Study-wide context: The samples span acute and convalescent COVID-19 from the United States, Italy and Spain. PBMCs, B-cell-depleted T cells, or T cells were the source of the cDNA or gDNA that made up the material.

This table comes from immunoSEQ multiplex PCR, and its TCRdb copy is limited to in-frame clones, with some not included. This sample carries about 110,000 clones, 60% to 80% of them seen once, and the ten largest clones take approximately 0.9%. V lost 6 bases, J lost 0 bases, and 12 bases lay in between. From germline, CDR1 is MNHEY and CDR2 SMNVEV (reference sequence). This CDR3 spans 16 amino acids. Sequencing was done on a sample of peripheral blood. The source is a human donor with acute or convalescent COVID-19. The donor label of this sample is uncertain. The V and J genes are TRBV27 and TRBJ2-6; perhaps TRBD2 as D (5 bases). The CDR3 region is CASRPPRDSGANVLTF. The CDR3, as DNA: TGTGCCAGCAGGCCCCCGAGGGACTCTGGGGCCAACGTCCTGACTTTC.